This entry features one T cell receptor beta chain sequence. Its antigen is still unknown. Vbeta (60) and Jbeta (13) primers were used in the PCR. Original processing notes: Later analysis identified some 80 million unique TCR beta chains, 10 million to 12 million shared. Clones were read by immunoSEQ multiplex PCR, and TCRdb kept only the in-frame ones, dropping some. V, J and clone size derive from that table, while D and trimming were established from the DNA sequence. The sample holds around 150,000 clones, over 60% seen once. Despite likely unrecorded immune exposures, the donors were nominally healthy at the time of sampling. This entry comes from a study of cytomegalovirus exposure and HLA in healthy donors. Study-wide results and limits: CMV serostatus stood as the only immune exposure information on hand. Sequence variants that were highly shared formed a cluster that was likely a sequencing artifact.

Germline values: CDR1 MNHNS, CDR2 SASEGT. V lost 2 bases to trimming and J lost 4 bases; unmatched junction nucleotides: 8. This CDR3 spans 17 amino acids. The sequencing input was PBMCs. The source of this sequence is a man aged 50 or older in good health and CMV-seropositive. The chain uses TRBV6-1 and TRBJ2-2; 9 nucleotides match TRBD2. The CDR3 reads CASSESGLAGITGELFF. The DNA of the CDR3 is TGTGCCAGCAGTGAATCGGGCCTAGCGGGGATCACCGGGGAGCTGTTTTTT.